A single sample gave rise to the 26 T cell receptor beta chains below, sequenced in a study of cytomegalovirus exposure and HLA in healthy donors. The study ran its PCR with 60 Vbeta and 13 Jbeta primers. TCRdb's copy holds only in-frame clones and misses some; the assay was immunoSEQ multiplex PCR. The sample shows 150,000 to 200,000 clones, about four fifths of them seen only once. The specimen sequenced was PBMCs. These receptors all stem from a male donor in good health and CMV-seropositive.

The chain employs TRBV6-6 and TRBJ1-2, with D tentatively TRBD1 (6 bases). Germline CDR1 and CDR2: MNHNY and SVGAGI (reference sequence). V shed 3 bases and J shed 3 bases, with 11 bases lying between them. The CDR3 length is 14 residues. The CDR3 bases are TGTGCCAGCAGTTATCTACAGGGTTACTATGGCTACACCTTC. Its protein is CASSYLQGYYGYTF.

V is TRBV29-1 and J is TRBJ1-1; D gene unclear. Between the trimmed V and J ends, which lost 7 bases and 5 bases, there was a span of 14 bases. The CDR3 runs to 12 residues. Looked up from germline, CDR1 is SQVTM and CDR2 is ANQGSEA. In DNA form, the CDR3 reads TGCAGCGGAGGCTCCGGTGAGACTGAAGCTTTCTTT. Amino acid sequence: CSGGSGETEAFF.

Only one count was recorded for this clone. V and J are TRBV6-1 and TRBJ2-5; 13 positions agree with TRBD2. The ends lost 8 bases at V and 6 bases at J; junction bases unmatched: 9. Per germline, CDR1 MNHNS and CDR2 SASEGT. The CDR3 spans 15 residues. Here the CDR3 DNA reads TGTGCCAGCGCGGAACTAGCGGGGGGGCCCCAGACCCAGTACTTC. Translating it yields CASAELAGGPQTQYF.

This rearrangement joins TRBV9 to TRBJ2-2; D might be TRBD2 (6 bases). The length of the CDR3 is 19 residues. Germline lookup yields CDR1 SGDLS and CDR2 YYNGEE. V was clipped by 4 bases and J by 6 bases, with 28 bases between them. CDR3 sequence: CASSPREVGTGDHPGELFF. In DNA, the CDR3 is TGTGCCAGCAGCCCAAGGGAGGTTGGGACCGGTGACCACCCCGGGGAGCTGTTTTTT.

V and J are TRBV6-5 and TRBJ1-1, with a possible D match to TRBD1 (5 bases). The CDR3 length is 13 residues. Looked up from germline, CDR1 is MNHEY and CDR2 is SVGAGI. Trimming removed 6 bases at V and 4 bases at J, with 12 bases between. The CDR3 bases are TGTGCCAGCAGCTCTAACGGGGGCACTGAAGCTTTCTTT. Its translation is CASSSNGGTEAFF.

J is TRBJ2-2 and V is TRBV7-8, with 12 bases fitting TRBD2. CDR1 and CDR2 (germline): SGHVS, FQNEAQ. The trim removed 3 bases at V and 6 bases at J, leaving 2 bases unmatched. The CDR3 has 15 residues. CDR3 DNA sequence: TGTGCCAGCAGCTTCCTAGCGGGGGGGCCCGGGGAGCTGTTTTTT. It yields the protein CASSFLAGGPGELFF.

This chain links TRBV10-3 with TRBJ1-1; D is ambiguous. Germline assignment: CDR1 ENHRY and CDR2 SYGVKD. The V end was cut by 2 bases, the J end by 9 bases, with 10 bases between. The CDR3 runs 12 residues. CDR3 bases: TGTGCCATCAGTGAGCCCCTTTTAAAAGCTTTCTTT. It translates to CAISEPLLKAFF.

The chain recombines TRBV10-3 with TRBJ2-3; a weak D match, TRBD2 (7 bases). This CDR3 contains 13 residues. Per the germline V gene, CDR1 is ENHRY and CDR2 is SYGVKD. V was pared by 8 bases and J by 5 bases, with 14 bases between. In DNA form, the CDR3 reads TGTGCCATCGATGCGGGGGCCGGAGATACGCAGTATTTT. It specifies CAIDAGAGDTQYF.

This chain links TRBV27 with TRBJ2-3, with D maybe TRBD1 (6 bases). V was shortened by 1 base and J by 2 bases, with 10 bases between the two germline ends. Germline assignment: CDR1 MNHEY and CDR2 SMNVEV (reference sequence). The CDR3 consists of 15 residues. The DNA of the CDR3 is TGTGCCAGCAGTTTATTGTACAGGGACACAGATACGCAGTATTTT. The encoded protein is CASSLLYRDTDTQYF.

This chain uses TRBV13 with TRBJ1-3; D gene unclear. Trimming removed 5 bases at V and 2 bases at J, with 10 bases between. The germline V gene has CDR1 PRHDT and CDR2 FYEKMQ (reference sequence). This CDR3 has 14 residues. The chain's CDR3 is CASSHGRTGNTIYF. The CDR3 region has the DNA TGTGCCAGCAGCCACGGGAGAACTGGAAACACCATATATTTT.

The genes are TRBV12-5 and TRBJ1-1, with D tentatively TRBD1 (5 bases). Trimming shortened V by 9 bases and J by 6 bases, and 11 bases separated the two germline ends. Per germline, CDR1 LGHNT and CDR2 FRNRAP. The CDR3 consists of 11 residues. The chain's CDR3 is CASLWGAEAFF. In DNA form, the CDR3 reads TGTGCTAGCCTCTGGGGGGCTGAAGCTTTCTTT.

V is TRBV11-1 and J is TRBJ1-6, with unresolved D. The CDR3 contains 13 residues. The V gene's germline CDR1 is SGHAT and CDR2 FQDESV (reference sequence). Between the trimmed V and J ends, which lost 2 bases and 5 bases, there was a span of 4 bases. The CDR3 here is CASSLSNNSPLHF. In DNA form, the CDR3 reads TGTGCCAGCAGCTTATCCAATAATTCACCCCTCCACTTT.

The V call is TRBV25-1, the J call TRBJ2-3; D possibly corresponds to TRBD1 (6 bases). V was clipped by 4 bases and J by 1 base, with 12 bases between them. Germline CDR1 is MGHDK and CDR2 is SYGVNS. The CDR3 length is 15 residues. CDR3 coding DNA: TGTGCCAGCAGTGTCAGGGGAATCCGCACAGATACGCAGTATTTT. Residues: CASSVRGIRTDTQYF.

This chain uses TRBV10-3 with TRBJ1-5, with 9 bases identical to TRBD1. The CDR3 contains 14 residues. With 4 bases clipped from V and 5 bases from J, the junction kept 3 bases outside the gene matches. Looked up from germline, CDR1 is ENHRY and CDR2 is SYGVKD. CDR3 protein: CAISVGQGDQPQHF. The CDR3 bases are TGTGCCATCAGTGTGGGACAGGGAGATCAGCCCCAGCATTTT.

The rearrangement links TRBV2 to TRBJ1-1, with D tentatively TRBD1 (6 bases). Trimming pared 6 bases from V and 5 bases from J, leaving 10 bases between. Germline values: CDR1 SNHLY, CDR2 FYNNEI. The CDR3 totals 12 residues. In DNA form, the CDR3 reads TGTGCCAGCAGGTACAGGGTTACTGAAGCTTTCTTT. Its protein is CASRYRVTEAFF.

The chain recombines TRBV19 with TRBJ2-3, with D possibly TRBD1 on 5 matching bases. Germline V gene sequence: CDR1 LNHDA, CDR2 SQIVND (reference sequence). CDR3 size: 14 residues. Trimming removed 4 bases from V and 0 bases from J, with 8 bases in between. CDR3 sequence reads: CASSKGASTDTQYF. Written as DNA, the CDR3 is TGTGCCAGTAGTAAAGGGGCGAGCACAGATACGCAGTATTTT.

The chain uses TRBV4-2 and TRBJ2-2; tentative D call: TRBD2 (6 bases). The CDR3 runs 16 residues. Per the germline V gene, CDR1 is LGHNA and CDR2 is YNFKEQ. V lost 0 bases, J lost 4 bases, and 12 bases lay in between. The CDR3 region has the DNA TGTGCCAGCAGCCAAGATGGACTCGGGGGCACCGGGGAGCTGTTTTTT. Protein product: CASSQDGLGGTGELFF.

This chain uses TRBV7-3 with TRBJ2-1; possibly TRBD2 for D (6 bases). The V gene lost 5 bases and the J gene lost 10 bases, with 9 bases spanning the gap. Germline CDR1 is SGHTA and CDR2 is FQGTGA. The CDR3 loop spans 11 amino acids. The CDR3 loop is CASSQGREQFF. The CDR3, as DNA: TGTGCCAGCAGCCAAGGGAGGGAGCAGTTCTTC. Complete variable domain (other parts from reference TRBV7-3 and TRBJ2-1): GAGVSQTPSNKVTEKGKYVELRCDPISGHTALYWYRQSLGQGPEFLIYFQGTGAADDSGLPNDRFFAVRPEGSVSTLKIQRTERGDSAVYLCASSQGREQFFGPGTRLTVL.

The rearrangement links TRBV10-1 to TRBJ2-7; D is uncertain. The CDR3 contains 15 residues. V was cut by 0 bases and J by 1 base, with 10 bases left in between. Per germline, CDR1 WNHNN and CDR2 SYGVQD (reference sequence). This chain's CDR3 is CASSESGSGSYEQYF. The CDR3 region has the DNA TGCGCCAGCAGTGAGTCAGGTTCCGGGTCCTACGAGCAGTACTTC.

The CDR3 sequence: CASSKSEDTQYF. The CDR3, as DNA: TGTGCCAGCAGCAAATCGGAGGATACGCAGTATTTT. The V and J genes are TRBV9 and TRBJ2-3, with no clear D. V dropped 4 bases and J dropped 6 bases, with 9 bases sitting between them. Germline CDR1 is SGDLS and CDR2 is YYNGEE. The CDR3 contains 12 residues.

The chain links TRBV14 to TRBJ2-3, with 7 bases fitting TRBD2. Trimming at V came to 4 bases and at J to 4 bases, leaving 8 bases not matched to a gene. The CDR3 loop spans 15 amino acids. Germline V gene lookup returns CDR1 SGHDN and CDR2 FVKESK. The CDR3 protein is CASSRLADRADTQYF. The CDR3 region has the DNA TGTGCCAGCAGCCGACTAGCCGACCGGGCAGATACGCAGTATTTT.

This chain links TRBV5-8 with TRBJ1-5; a weak D match, TRBD1 (6 bases). The ends were cut back, 3 bases at V and 4 bases at J, with 8 bases in the middle. This CDR3 spans 13 amino acids. Germline-derived CDR1 and CDR2 are SGHTS and YDEGEE. The CDR3 here is CASSSQGNQPQHF. CDR3 coding DNA: TGTGCCAGCAGCTCACAGGGAAATCAGCCCCAGCATTTT.

The genes are TRBV21-1 and TRBJ2-1; the DNA was not compared with TRBD2, the D call given in the table. TRBV21-1 is designated a pseudogene. CDR3 size: 14 residues. The CDR3 region is CASSKGSAGGEQFF. The CDR3 DNA reads TGTGCCAGCAGCAAAGGGTCCGCGGGGGGGGAACAGTTCTTC.

This sequence joins TRBV4-2 and TRBJ2-7, with D maybe TRBD2 (6 bases). This CDR3 spans 15 amino acids. Trimming removed 0 bases at V and 5 bases at J, with 14 bases between. Germline CDR1 LGHNA, CDR2 YNFKEQ. The CDR3 nucleotides are TGTGCCAGCAGCCAAGATTGGGGGGTCAACGACGAGCAGTACTTC. Amino acids: CASSQDWGVNDEQYF.

The gene calls are TRBV18 and TRBJ2-2, with 7 bases fitting TRBD1. Germline CDR1 KGHSH, CDR2 LQKENI. This CDR3 is built from 15 residues. The J segment lost 0 bases and the V segment lost 6 bases, leaving 4 bases of the junction unmatched. CDR3 region: CASSPGQSNTGELFF. CDR3 coding DNA: TGTGCCAGCTCCCCGGGACAGTCGAACACCGGGGAGCTGTTTTTT.

This clone was detected once. The gene calls are TRBV7-9 and TRBJ1-6, with a possible D match to TRBD1 (6 bases). V lost 2 bases to trimming and J lost 9 bases, with 8 bases between them. CDR1 and CDR2 from the germline V gene are SEHNR and FQNEAQ (reference sequence). CDR3 size: 13 residues. The CDR3 reads CASSLTGISPLHF. For the CDR3, the DNA is TGTGCCAGCAGCTTAACAGGGATTTCACCCCTCCACTTT.